The TCR beta chain under discussion was sequenced for a study of CD8 T cells in Susac syndrome. Sequencing of TCR beta drew on CD8+ and CD4+ T cells from blood. The CD8+ and CD4+ T cells were isolated magnetically using a negative isolation approach, whereas the TEMRA cells were enriched by FACS. RNA in amounts of roughly 0.45 to 1 ug was reverse transcribed with random hexamers. TCRdb re-analysed the immunoSEQ multiplex PCR reads in MiXCR, keeping a single row per CDR3 protein. The profile shows around 300,000 distinct CDR3 sequences, around nine tenths of them singletons. CDR1 and CDR2 from the germline V gene are SEHNR and FQNEAQ (reference sequence). The V and J ends lost 1 base and 5 bases respectively, with 12 bases between them. The CDR3 covers 14 residues.

The chain has TRBV7-9 and TRBJ2-7; D unclear. Sequencing used CD8+ T cells from PBMCs. This TCR was sampled from a human donor with multiple sclerosis. The CDR3 here is CASSLVLGVDEQYF. The CDR3 region has the DNA TGTGCCAGCAGCTTAGTTCTTGGTGTAGACGAGCAGTACTTC.